This T cell receptor beta chain was documented in a study of blood T cell repertoires in COVID-19. Assay: immunoSEQ multiplex PCR; the TCRdb copy retains only in-frame clones and omits some. The sample holds 200,000 or so clones, around 89% seen once. Trimming pared 0 bases from V and 3 bases from J, leaving 13 bases between. Per germline, CDR1 SGHRS and CDR2 YFSETQ. The CDR3 loop spans 16 amino acids. This TCR was recovered from a woman in her thirties or forties with acute COVID-19. The sample was PBMCs or T cells enriched from blood (not recorded which). V and J are TRBV5-1 and TRBJ1-3, with D tentatively TRBD1 (5 bases). Written as DNA, the CDR3 is TGCGCCAGCAGCTTGGCCGGGACTGCGGGTGGAAACACCATATATTTT. Its protein product is CASSLAGTAGGNTIYF.